This T cell receptor (beta chain) was sequenced during a study of blood T cell repertoires in COVID-19. Overall study context: Sources were T cells, B-cell-depleted T cells, or PBMCs; the material itself was cDNA or gDNA.

Authors' analysis steps: For nucleated cells, counts were estimated from reference gene primer amplification. Sequenced by immunoSEQ multiplex PCR; TCRdb stores in-frame clones only, minus some. V, J and clone size are those of that table, while D and trimming were read from the DNA. The sample carries 55,000 to 90,000 clones, roughly 86% recorded once. This CDR3 has 14 amino acids. The ends lost 4 bases at V and 3 bases at J; junction bases unmatched: 5. Germline V gene lookup returns CDR1 SGHRS and CDR2 YFSETQ. The specimen sequenced was peripheral blood. This receptor was identified in a woman between 55 and 75 years old with acute or convalescent COVID-19. The chain has TRBV5-1 and TRBJ2-3; 7 bases are a match to TRBD2. CDR3 sequence reads: CASSPGLTTDTQYF. CDR3 bases: TGCGCCAGCAGCCCGGGACTAACGACAGATACGCAGTATTTT.